This is a list of T cell receptor beta chains from one sample in a study of blood T cells in healthy people across ages. TCRdb re-analysed the 5' RACE reads in MiXCR, keeping a single row per CDR3 protein. The sample has about 640,000 distinct CDR3 sequences; roughly two fifths are singletons. Source material: blood. The receptors were gathered from a man older than 75 in good health. The CDR3 runs from the conserved cysteine through the conserved F or W. Fields, in order: D gene, J gene, clone size, V gene, CDR3 protein, CDR3 DNA. D genes are given only for firm matches. The listing skips clone size in some rows; elsewhere it reads once, few, many or a size class.

>-|TRBJ2-3|few|TRBV3-1
CASSPPQGRSTDTQYF
TGTGCCAGCAGCCCTCCCCAGGGGCGTAGCACAGATACGCAGTATTTT
>TRBD2|TRBJ2-1|once|TRBV9
CASSVGGGSGIDEQFF
TGTGCCAGCAGCGTAGGGGGGGGGTCCGGAATCGATGAGCAGTTCTTC
>-|TRBJ2-5|-|TRBV6-6
CANRGSGVQETQYF
TGTGCCAACAGGGGTAGCGGGGTCCAAGAGACCCAGTACTTC
>-|TRBJ1-4|-|TRBV4-3
CASSPVGMGVEKLFF
TGCGCCAGCAGCCCGGTCGGTATGGGCGTGGAAAAACTGTTTTTT
>-|TRBJ2-1|-|TRBV6-1
CASSEVGHPSVYNEQFF
TGTGCCAGCAGTGAAGTAGGGCACCCGTCTGTCTACAATGAGCAGTTCTTC
>-|TRBJ2-1|many|TRBV5-5
CASSLPGSRNEQFF
TGTGCCAGCAGCCTTCCGGGGTCTAGGAATGAGCAGTTCTTC
>TRBD2|TRBJ2-1|few|TRBV20-1
CSASNSGRAGSYNEQFF
TGCAGTGCTAGCAATAGCGGGAGGGCCGGAAGCTACAATGAGCAGTTCTTC
>TRBD1|TRBJ1-5|-|TRBV6-2/TRBV6-3
CASSSGGRGNQPQHF
TGTGCCAGCAGCTCAGGGGGCAGGGGGAATCAGCCCCAGCATTTT
>TRBD1|TRBJ1-2|-|TRBV20-1
CSARTQGVDGYTF
TGCAGTGCTAGAACCCAGGGGGTGGATGGCTACACCTTC
>-|TRBJ1-6|-|TRBV29-1
CSVRRGSSYNSPLHF
TGCAGCGTTAGACGGGGGAGCTCCTATAATTCACCCCTCCACTTT